Below, 5 T cell receptor beta chains from the same sample are listed, as sequenced in a study of blood T cell repertoires in COVID-19. Here immunoSEQ multiplex PCR was the method, and the copy in TCRdb shows in-frame clones only, minus some. The table lists 500,000 to 600,000 clones, approximately 88% of them singletons. The specimen sequenced was peripheral blood. These TCRs come from a woman between 45 and 60 years old with COVID-19, enrolled during active disease.

The chain couples TRBV5-8 to TRBJ1-5, with D maybe TRBD1 (5 bases). The CDR3 extends over 15 amino acids. The V gene lost 4 bases and the J gene lost 1 base, with 12 bases spanning the gap. Germline CDR1 SGHTS, CDR2 YDEGEE. The CDR3 region is CASSPGERSNQPQHF. The DNA of the CDR3 is TGTGCCAGCAGCCCGGGGGAGAGGAGCAATCAGCCCCAGCATTTT.

The J gene is TRBJ2-5, the V gene TRBV6-2 or TRBV6-3; 7 bases agree with TRBD2. The CDR3 contains 14 residues. Per germline, CDR1 MNHEY and CDR2 SVGEGT. With V trimmed by 5 bases and J by 5 bases, 8 bases remained unmatched. The CDR3 nucleotides are TGTGCCAGCAGTGTCCCCGCGCGGGGGGAGACCCAGTACTTC. It is translated as CASSVPARGETQYF.

This chain connects TRBV11-2 to TRBJ2-6; no definite D call. The germline CDR1 and CDR2 sequences are SGHAT and FQNNGV. Trimming cost V 5 bases and J 2 bases, with 10 bases left between them. The CDR3 loop spans 15 amino acids. The DNA of the CDR3 is TGTGCCAGCAGCCCCGGGTTTCCTGGGGCCAACGTCCTGACTTTC. Residues: CASSPGFPGANVLTF.

CDR3 residues: CASSRLAGQETQYF. The CDR3 DNA reads TGTGCCAGCAGTCGGCTAGCGGGGCAAGAGACCCAGTACTTC. This rearrangement joins TRBV27 to TRBJ2-5, with 9 bases aligning to TRBD2. Germline V CDR1 and CDR2: MNHEY, SMNVEV (reference sequence). V lost 5 bases to trimming and J lost 2 bases; unmatched junction nucleotides: 3. This CDR3 is 14 amino acids long.

V gene TRBV7-8 combines with J gene TRBJ2-3, with D maybe TRBD2 (5 bases). V was trimmed by 5 bases and J by 4 bases, leaving 16 bases between them. Germline CDR1 SGHVS, CDR2 FQNEAQ. CDR3 size: 15 residues. Here the CDR3 DNA reads TGTGCCAGCAGCCTCTCGGCGGAGGCGGCAGATACGCAGTATTTT. Amino acid sequence: CASSLSAEAADTQYF.